Listed below are T cell receptor beta chains from one sample, sequenced in a study of T cell responses to AZD1222 COVID-19 vaccine. The data were produced by immunoSEQ multiplex PCR, yet TCRdb's version contains in-frame clones alone and is incomplete. The sample carries about 150,000 clones, 85% to 95% recorded once. The source material was peripheral blood, sampled on day 0 of AZD1222 vaccination. The origin of the receptors is an adult in good health. The conserved cysteine and the conserved F or W are not part of the CDR3 here.

CDR3 protein,V gene,J gene
ASSQLKRLELYNEQF,TRBV3-1/TRBV3-2,TRBJ2-1
AWSVNSGRNEKLF,TRBV30,TRBJ1-4
SVEVPGFGYGYT,TRBV29-1,TRBJ1-2
ASTVGTEAF,TRBV5-1,TRBJ1-1
ASSLDRGVYGYT,TRBV7-8,TRBJ1-2
ASSPILVRRAAGQLDGYT,TRBV7-8,TRBJ1-2
ASSLTVGGLDGYT,TRBV5-1,TRBJ1-2
ASSFPGMNTEAF,TRBV7-2,TRBJ1-1
ASLEGRSQPQH,TRBV13,TRBJ1-5
ASSRGPSYNEQF,TRBV18,TRBJ2-1
ASSEYRGLGSPLH,TRBV6-1,TRBJ1-6
ASSPLGTEAF,TRBV7-9,TRBJ1-1
ASSQDAPGRGANVLT,TRBV4-2,TRBJ2-6
ATWDSVNYGYT,TRBV28,TRBJ1-2
ASRGTSGGADTQY,TRBV6-4,TRBJ2-3
ASGGQGDSPLH,TRBV12-3/TRBV12-4,TRBJ1-6
ASSPGRVKAYT,TRBV18,TRBJ1-2
ATHDAGAKNIQY,TRBV6-5,TRBJ2-4
ASFEGRNYGYT,TRBV21-1,TRBJ1-2
ASSLGVWGKETQY,TRBV7-6,TRBJ2-5
ATSRDLTHYGYT,TRBV15,TRBJ1-2
ASSSGTGATNEQF,TRBV6-4,TRBJ2-1
ASSVTVTYGYT,TRBV6-2/TRBV6-3,TRBJ1-2
AWNRAWDTIY,TRBV30,TRBJ1-3
ASSFDRAGSGELF,TRBV28,TRBJ2-2
ASSLILRFRNTEAF,TRBV28,TRBJ1-1
ASSIDRGTGGALNTEAF,TRBV19,TRBJ1-1
ASSFIQGGWVYYGYT,TRBV28,TRBJ1-2
AWRITGEEKLF,TRBV30,TRBJ1-4
ASSDLDRGGETQY,TRBV6-2/TRBV6-3,TRBJ2-5